This T cell receptor beta chain is drawn from a study of T cell repertoires in cytomegalovirus infection (dated by TCRdb to about 2019). The study in broad terms: Because public TCR beta signatures pointed to carriage of CMV infection together with the matching HLA type, the HLA type of each donor mattered for the analysis. Broader findings and caveats from the paper: Cumulative frequency of public TCR beta family members discriminated carriers of CMV infection plus the relevant HLA type in this cohort and an independent approximately 350-donor cohort. The ex vivo response was dominated by HLA-C-restricted CMV-specific TCR beta clonotypes, and the single most frequent clonotype in two of eight donors was supplied by these HLA-C-restricted clonotypes.

TCRdb names Illumina HiSeq 1500 as the instrument used. Clones were called with MiXCR by TCRdb after fastp trimmed the public reads at Q25, and only in-frame beta chains were retained. Rows are combined by CDR3 protein, so each entry shows the most common genes and DNA. This sample holds over 300,000 distinct CDR3 sequences; under 20% were observed only once. The ten largest account for more than 10% of the sample. This clonotype appeared many times. What this receptor recognizes is not known. No much larger clone exists at a distance of one base, and base qualities are not known. In the germline V gene, CDR1 corresponds to SGHVS and CDR2 to FNYEAQ. Unmatched junction bases come to 11, with V trimmed by 5 bases and J by 2 bases. The CDR3 sequence holds 16 residues, the cysteine and phenylalanine included. The only DNA kept is the CDR3, 48 bases in frame from the first base.

This chain joins TRBV7-6 to TRBJ2-7, and TRBD1 aligns with 8 junction nucleotides. This sequence originates from a human donor in good health (CMV status not recorded). Some clones in this sample may be carry-over from other donors' samples. Input material: PBMCs. The DNA sequence is as follows: TGTGCCAGCAGCAAATACCGGGACAGGATCCCCTACGAGCAGTACTTC. Translated, it gives CASSKYRDRIPYEQYF.